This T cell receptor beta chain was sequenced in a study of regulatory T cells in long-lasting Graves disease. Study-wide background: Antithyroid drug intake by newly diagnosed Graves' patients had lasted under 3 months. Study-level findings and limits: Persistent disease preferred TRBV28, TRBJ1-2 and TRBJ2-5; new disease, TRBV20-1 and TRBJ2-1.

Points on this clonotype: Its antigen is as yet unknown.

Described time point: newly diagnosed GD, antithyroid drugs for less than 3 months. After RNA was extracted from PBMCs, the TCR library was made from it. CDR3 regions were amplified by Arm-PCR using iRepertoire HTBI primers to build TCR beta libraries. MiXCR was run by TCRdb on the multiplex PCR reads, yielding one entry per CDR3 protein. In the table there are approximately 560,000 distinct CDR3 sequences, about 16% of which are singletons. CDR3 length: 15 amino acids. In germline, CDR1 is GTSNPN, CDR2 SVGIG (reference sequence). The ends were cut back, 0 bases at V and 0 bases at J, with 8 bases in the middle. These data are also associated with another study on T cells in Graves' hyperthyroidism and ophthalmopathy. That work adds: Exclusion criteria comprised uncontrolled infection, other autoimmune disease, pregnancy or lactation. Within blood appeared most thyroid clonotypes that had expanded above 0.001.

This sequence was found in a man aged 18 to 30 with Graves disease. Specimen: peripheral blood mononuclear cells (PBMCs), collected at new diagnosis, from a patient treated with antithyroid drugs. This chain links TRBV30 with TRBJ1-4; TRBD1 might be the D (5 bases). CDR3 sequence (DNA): TGTGCCTGGAGTGTAGGGGCGGCAACTAATGAAAAACTGTTTTTT. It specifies CAWSVGAATNEKLFF.